This TCR beta chain stems from a study of PD-L1 blockade in urothelial cancer. V was clipped by 3 bases and J by 5 bases, with 13 bases between them. Looked up from germline, CDR1 is LNHDA and CDR2 is SQIVND (reference sequence). The CDR3 consists of 14 residues. Time point here: peripheral blood 6 weeks after treatment start. Produced via immunoSEQ multiplex PCR; TCRdb's table is partial and in-frame only. Here the sample spans about 90,000 clones, roughly 80% being singletons. This TCR came from a man aged 70-80 years with urothelial cancer. V and J are TRBV19 and TRBJ1-1, with a tentative D call TRBD1 (6 bases). This specimen consisted of PBMCs, obtained around atezolizumab (anti-PD-L1) treatment. CDR3: CASSIAHRETEAFF. Written as DNA, the CDR3 is TGTGCCAGTAGTATTGCCCACAGGGAAACTGAAGCTTTCTTT.